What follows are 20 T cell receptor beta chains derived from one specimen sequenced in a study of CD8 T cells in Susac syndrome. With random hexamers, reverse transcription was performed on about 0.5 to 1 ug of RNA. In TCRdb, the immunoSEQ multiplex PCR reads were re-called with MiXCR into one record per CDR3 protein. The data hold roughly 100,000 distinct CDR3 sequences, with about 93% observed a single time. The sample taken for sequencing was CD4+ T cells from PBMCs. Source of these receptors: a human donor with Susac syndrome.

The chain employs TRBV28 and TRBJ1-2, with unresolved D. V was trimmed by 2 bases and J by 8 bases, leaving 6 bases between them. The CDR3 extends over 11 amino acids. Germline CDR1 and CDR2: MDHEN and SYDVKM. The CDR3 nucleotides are TGTGCCAGCAGTTTAACCCGGGGCTACACCTTC. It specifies CASSLTRGYTF.

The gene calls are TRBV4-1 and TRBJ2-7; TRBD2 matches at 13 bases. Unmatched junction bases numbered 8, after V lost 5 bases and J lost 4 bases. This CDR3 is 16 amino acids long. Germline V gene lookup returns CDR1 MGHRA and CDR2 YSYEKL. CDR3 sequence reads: CASSRGQGLAGYEQYF. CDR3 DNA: TGCGCCAGCAGCAGGGGACAGGGACTAGCGGGATACGAGCAGTACTTC.

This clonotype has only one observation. The CDR3, as DNA: TGCAGTGCTTCCACAAGTCTGGGCGGGGGGGCAAACACAGATACGCAGTATTTT. Translated, it gives CSASTSLGGGANTDTQYF. This rearrangement joins TRBV20-1 to TRBJ2-3; 9 bases are a match to TRBD2. The V and J ends lost 5 bases and 2 bases, in that order; junction bases with no gene match: 17. Germline values: CDR1 DFQATT, CDR2 SNEGSKA (reference sequence). CDR3 size: 18 residues.

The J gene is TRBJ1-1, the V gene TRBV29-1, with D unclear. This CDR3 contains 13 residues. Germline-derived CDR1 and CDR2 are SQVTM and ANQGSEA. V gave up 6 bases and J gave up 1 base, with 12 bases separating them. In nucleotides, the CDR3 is TGCAGCGTGCAACCCAGCCCGAACACTGAAGCTTTCTTT. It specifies CSVQPSPNTEAFF.

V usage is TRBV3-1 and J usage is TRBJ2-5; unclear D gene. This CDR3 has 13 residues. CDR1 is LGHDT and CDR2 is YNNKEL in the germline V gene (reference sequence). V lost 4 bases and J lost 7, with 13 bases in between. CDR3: CASSPGRPGTQYF. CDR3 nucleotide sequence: TGTGCCAGCAGCCCCGGTCGCCCCGGGACCCAGTACTTC.

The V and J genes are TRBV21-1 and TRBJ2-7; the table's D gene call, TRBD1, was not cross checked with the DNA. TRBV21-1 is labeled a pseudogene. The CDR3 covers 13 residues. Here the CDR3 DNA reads TGTGCCAGCAGCAAAGGGGACACCTACGAGCAGTACTTC. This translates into CASSKGDTYEQYF.

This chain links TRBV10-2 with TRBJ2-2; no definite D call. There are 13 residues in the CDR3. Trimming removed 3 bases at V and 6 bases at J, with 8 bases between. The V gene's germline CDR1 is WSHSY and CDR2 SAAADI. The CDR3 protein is CASSDGVPGELFF. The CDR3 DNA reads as TGCGCCAGCAGTGATGGCGTGCCCGGGGAGCTGTTTTTT.

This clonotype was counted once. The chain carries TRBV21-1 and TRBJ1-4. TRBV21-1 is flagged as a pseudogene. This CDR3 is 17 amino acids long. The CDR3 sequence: CASNPRLRDKPNEKLFF. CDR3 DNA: TGTGCCAGCAATCCCAGACTCCGGGACAAGCCGAATGAAAAACTGTTTTTT.

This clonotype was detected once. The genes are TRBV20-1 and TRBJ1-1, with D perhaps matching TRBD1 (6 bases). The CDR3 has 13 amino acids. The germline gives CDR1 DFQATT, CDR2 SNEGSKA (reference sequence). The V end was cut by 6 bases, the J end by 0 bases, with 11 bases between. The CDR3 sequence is CSAAGHLNTEAFF. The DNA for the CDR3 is TGCAGTGCCGCGGGACACCTGAACACTGAAGCTTTCTTT.

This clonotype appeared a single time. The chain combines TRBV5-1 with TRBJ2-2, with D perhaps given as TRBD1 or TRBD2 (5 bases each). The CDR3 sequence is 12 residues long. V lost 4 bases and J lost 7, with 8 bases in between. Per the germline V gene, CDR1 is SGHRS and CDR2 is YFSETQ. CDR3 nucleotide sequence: TGCGCCAGCAGCAGGGACGGCGGGGAGCTGTTTTTT. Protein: CASSRDGGELFF.

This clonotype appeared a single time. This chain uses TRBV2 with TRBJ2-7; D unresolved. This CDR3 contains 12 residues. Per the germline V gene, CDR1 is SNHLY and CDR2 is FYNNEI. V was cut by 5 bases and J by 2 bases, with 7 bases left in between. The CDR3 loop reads CASSPITYEQYF. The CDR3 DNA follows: TGTGCCAGCAGTCCTATAACCTACGAGCAGTACTTC.

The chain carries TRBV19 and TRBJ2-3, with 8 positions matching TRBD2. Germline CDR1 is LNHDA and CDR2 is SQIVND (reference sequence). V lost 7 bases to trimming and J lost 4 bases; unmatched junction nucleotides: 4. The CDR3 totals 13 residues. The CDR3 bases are TGTGCCAGTATGGGACTAGTTCCAGATACGCAGTATTTT. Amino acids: CASMGLVPDTQYF.

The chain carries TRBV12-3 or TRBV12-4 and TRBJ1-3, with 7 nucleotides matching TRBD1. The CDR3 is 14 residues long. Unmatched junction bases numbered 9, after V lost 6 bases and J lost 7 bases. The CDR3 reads CASRPTGEWNTIYF. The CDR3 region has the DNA TGTGCCAGCAGACCAACAGGGGAGTGGAACACCATATATTTT.

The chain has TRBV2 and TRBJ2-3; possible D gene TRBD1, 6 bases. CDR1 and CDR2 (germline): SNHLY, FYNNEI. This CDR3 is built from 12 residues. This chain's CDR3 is CVGATLVSTQYF. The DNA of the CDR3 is TGTGTGGGGGCAACCCTCGTATCTACGCAGTATTTT.

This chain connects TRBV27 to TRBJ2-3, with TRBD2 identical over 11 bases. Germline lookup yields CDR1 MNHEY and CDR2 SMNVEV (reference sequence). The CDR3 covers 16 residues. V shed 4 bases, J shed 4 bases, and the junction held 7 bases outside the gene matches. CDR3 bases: TGTGCCAGCAGTTCCCCTAGCGGGGGGAAGGCAGATACGCAGTATTTT. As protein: CASSSPSGGKADTQYF.

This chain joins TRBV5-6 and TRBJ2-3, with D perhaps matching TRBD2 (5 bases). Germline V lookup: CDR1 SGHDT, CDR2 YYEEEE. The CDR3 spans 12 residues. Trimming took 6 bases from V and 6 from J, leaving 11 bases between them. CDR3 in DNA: TGTGCCAGCACCCCGACGGGGGATACGCAGTATTTT. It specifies CASTPTGDTQYF.

Here the CDR3 reads CACPRSGLNEKLFF. DNA of the CDR3: TGTGCCTGTCCCCGCTCGGGCCTTAATGAAAAACTGTTTTTT. The chain recombines TRBV30 with TRBJ1-4, with unresolved D. Per germline, CDR1 GTSNPN and CDR2 SVGIG (reference sequence). The ends were cut back, 6 bases at V and 4 bases at J, with 15 bases in the middle. The CDR3 contains 14 residues. The variable domain in full, completed from reference TRBV30 and TRBJ1-4, reads SQTIHQWPATLVQPVGSPLSLECTVEGTSNPNLYWYRQAAGRGLQLLFYSVGIGQISSEVPQNLSASRPQDRQFILSSKKLLLSDSGFYLCACPRSGLNEKLFFGSGTQLSVL.

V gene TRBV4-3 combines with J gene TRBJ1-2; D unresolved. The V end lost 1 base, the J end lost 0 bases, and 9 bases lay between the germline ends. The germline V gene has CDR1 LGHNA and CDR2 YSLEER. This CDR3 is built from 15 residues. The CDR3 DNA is TGCGCCAGCAGCCAAGGGCACTTGTCTAACTATGGCTACACCTTC. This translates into CASSQGHLSNYGYTF.

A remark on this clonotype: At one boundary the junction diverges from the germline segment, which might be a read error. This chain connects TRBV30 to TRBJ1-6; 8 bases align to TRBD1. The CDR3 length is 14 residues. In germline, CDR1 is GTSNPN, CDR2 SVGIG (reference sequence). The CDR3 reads CVWSSDRGQSPLHF. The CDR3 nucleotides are TGTGTCTGGAGTTCAGACAGGGGCCAGTCACCCCTCCACTTT.

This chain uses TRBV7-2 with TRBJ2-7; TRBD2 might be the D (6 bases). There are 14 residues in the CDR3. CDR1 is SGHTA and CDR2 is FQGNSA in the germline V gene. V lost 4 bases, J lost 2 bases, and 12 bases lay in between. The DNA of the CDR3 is TGTGCCAGCAGCTCCGGGACTCTCACCTACGAGCAGTACTTC. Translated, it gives CASSSGTLTYEQYF.